Listed below are T cell receptor beta chains from one sample, sequenced in a study of blood T cell repertoires in COVID-19. Profiling relied on immunoSEQ multiplex PCR, and the TCRdb table lists in-frame clones only, not all of them. The data contain 91,000 or so clones, just under 90% of them singletons. Source material: peripheral blood. These receptors were taken from a human donor in a cohort sampled during active COVID-19. Each CDR3 is given without its conserved first and last residue.

j_call	v_call	cdr3_aa
TRBJ2-7	TRBV14	ASSRSTPYEQY
TRBJ1-2	TRBV7-9	ASSLGGLNRGGYT
TRBJ1-5	TRBV10-3	AISEAGNQPQH
TRBJ2-7	TRBV5-4	ASSWGATGDFSYEQY
TRBJ2-7	TRBV6-5	ASRVTGSSYEQY
TRBJ1-5	TRBV9	ASSVDGAFNQPQH
TRBJ2-5	TRBV2	ASSVLLAGGGETQY
TRBJ1-1	TRBV29-1	SVKPGQGYTEAF
TRBJ1-1	TRBV7-9	ASSLQTGNTEAF
TRBJ2-5	TRBV11-2	ASSEGQLQETQY
TRBJ1-2	TRBV6-4	ASRGTGGIYGYT
TRBJ2-1	TRBV6-2/TRBV6-3	ASSYAFGAGGYNEQF
TRBJ1-2	TRBV28	ASSAGQGPRYGYT
TRBJ2-7	TRBV19	ASSREPNYEQY
TRBJ1-2	TRBV28	ASIGRRRGLVGYT
TRBJ2-7	TRBV5-5	ASSWEGDYTYEQY
TRBJ2-1	TRBV2	ASQTGIYNEQF
TRBJ2-1	TRBV13	ASSPKMGRTYNEQF
TRBJ2-5	TRBV19	ASSIGGSGGYQETQY
TRBJ2-2	TRBV7-7	ASSHPPGLAGTGELF
TRBJ2-1	TRBV2	ASTPQGEGQF
TRBJ2-1	TRBV6-6	ASSYVSGYNEQF
TRBJ2-7	TRBV7-2	ASSRDTYEQY
TRBJ1-6	TRBV27	ASSRQGAYNSPLH
TRBJ1-1	TRBV19	ASTPRDRGMNTEAF
TRBJ1-2	TRBV5-1	ASSDAGTGNYGYT
TRBJ1-5	TRBV6-2/TRBV6-3	ASSYSGAGGYSNQPQH
TRBJ2-2	TRBV14	ASSQEVAGRTGELF
TRBJ2-1	TRBV5-1	ASSLRREGEQF
TRBJ1-1	TRBV27	ASSLSGQGSTEAF
TRBJ2-1	TRBV18	ASSPPPTGGPHNEQF
TRBJ2-7	TRBV7-6	ASSLTGNTYEQY
TRBJ2-7	TRBV5-1	ASSLRYSGAYEQY
TRBJ2-3	TRBV19	ASSSGGGRTTDTQY
TRBJ2-7	TRBV5-6	ASSFFGTSGSYEQY
TRBJ1-2	TRBV3-1/TRBV3-2	ASSPAPGERGYT
TRBJ2-5	TRBV5-1	ASSLAYGQQETQY
TRBJ1-2	TRBV2	ASSVAQRGGDGYT
TRBJ1-1	TRBV19	ASSPGAEAF
TRBJ2-5	TRBV2	ASSDGQGRGETQY
TRBJ2-2	TRBV28	ASSQPGQGRGRALF